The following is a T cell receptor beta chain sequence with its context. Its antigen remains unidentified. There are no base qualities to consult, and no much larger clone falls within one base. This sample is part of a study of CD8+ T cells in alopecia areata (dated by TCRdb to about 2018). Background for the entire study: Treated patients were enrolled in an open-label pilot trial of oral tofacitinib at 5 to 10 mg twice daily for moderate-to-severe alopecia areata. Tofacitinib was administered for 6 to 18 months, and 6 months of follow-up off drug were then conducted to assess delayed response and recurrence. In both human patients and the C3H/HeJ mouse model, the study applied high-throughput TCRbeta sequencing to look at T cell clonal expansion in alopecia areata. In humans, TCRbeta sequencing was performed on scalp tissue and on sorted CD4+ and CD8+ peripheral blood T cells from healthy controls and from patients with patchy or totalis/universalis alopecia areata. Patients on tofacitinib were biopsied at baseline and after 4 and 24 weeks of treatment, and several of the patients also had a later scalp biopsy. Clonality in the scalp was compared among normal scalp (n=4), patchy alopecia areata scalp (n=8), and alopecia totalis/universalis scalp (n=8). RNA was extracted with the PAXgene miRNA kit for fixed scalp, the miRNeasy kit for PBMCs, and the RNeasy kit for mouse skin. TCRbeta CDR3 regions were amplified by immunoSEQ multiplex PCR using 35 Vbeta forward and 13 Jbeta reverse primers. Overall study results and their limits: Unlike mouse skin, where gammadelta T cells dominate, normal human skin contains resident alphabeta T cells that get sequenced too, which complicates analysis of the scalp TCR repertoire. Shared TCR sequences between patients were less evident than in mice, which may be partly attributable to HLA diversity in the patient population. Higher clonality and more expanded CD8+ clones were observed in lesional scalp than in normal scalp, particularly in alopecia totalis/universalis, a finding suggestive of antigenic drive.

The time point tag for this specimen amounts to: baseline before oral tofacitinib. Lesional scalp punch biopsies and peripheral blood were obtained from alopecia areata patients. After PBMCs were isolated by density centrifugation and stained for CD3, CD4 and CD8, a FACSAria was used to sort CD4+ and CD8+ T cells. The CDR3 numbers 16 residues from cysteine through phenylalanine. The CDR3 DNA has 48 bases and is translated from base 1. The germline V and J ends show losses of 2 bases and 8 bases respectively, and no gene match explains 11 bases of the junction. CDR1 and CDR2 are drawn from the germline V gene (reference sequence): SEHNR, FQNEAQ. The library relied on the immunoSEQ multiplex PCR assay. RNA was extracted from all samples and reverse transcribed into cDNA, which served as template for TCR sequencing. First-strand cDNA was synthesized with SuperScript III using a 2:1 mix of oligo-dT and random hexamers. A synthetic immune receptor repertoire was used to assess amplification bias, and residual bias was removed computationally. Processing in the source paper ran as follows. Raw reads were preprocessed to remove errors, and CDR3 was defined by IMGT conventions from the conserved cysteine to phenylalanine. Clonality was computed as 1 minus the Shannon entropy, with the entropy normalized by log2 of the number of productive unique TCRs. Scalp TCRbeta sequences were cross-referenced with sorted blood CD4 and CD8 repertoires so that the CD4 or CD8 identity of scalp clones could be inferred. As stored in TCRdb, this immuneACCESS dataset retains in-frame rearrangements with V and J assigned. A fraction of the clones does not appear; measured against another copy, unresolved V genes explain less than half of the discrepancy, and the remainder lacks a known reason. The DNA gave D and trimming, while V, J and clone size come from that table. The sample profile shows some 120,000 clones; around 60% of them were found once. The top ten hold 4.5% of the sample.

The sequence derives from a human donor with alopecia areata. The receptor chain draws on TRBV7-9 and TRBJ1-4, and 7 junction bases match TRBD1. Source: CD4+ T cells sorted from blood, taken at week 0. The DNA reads TGTGCCAGCAGCTTAAAAAGGCAAGGGGGCGGCGAAAAACTGTTTTTT. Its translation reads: CASSLKRQGGGEKLFF.